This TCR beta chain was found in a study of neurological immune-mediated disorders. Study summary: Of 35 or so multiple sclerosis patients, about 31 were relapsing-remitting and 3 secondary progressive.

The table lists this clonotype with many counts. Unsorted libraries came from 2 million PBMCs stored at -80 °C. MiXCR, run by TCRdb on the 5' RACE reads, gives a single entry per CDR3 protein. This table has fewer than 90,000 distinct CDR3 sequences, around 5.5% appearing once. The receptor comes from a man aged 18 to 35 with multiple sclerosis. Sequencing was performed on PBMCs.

This CDR3 is CASSWGQSHNEQFF. The CDR3, as DNA: TGTGCCAGCAGCTGGGGGCAATCCCACAATGAGCAGTTCTTC. This chain links TRBV5-6 with TRBJ2-1; a possible D gene is TRBD1 (6 bases). CDR3 length: 14 residues. Trimming removed 3 bases at V and 5 bases at J, with 12 bases between. Germline-derived CDR1 and CDR2 are SGHDT and YYEEEE.